Described below is a single TCR beta chain sequence and its context. Its cognate antigen is unknown. This entry belongs to a study of T cell responses to AZD1222 COVID-19 vaccine. Whole-study context: Pooling was applied to second doses at about 4 or about 12 weeks.

Study-level findings and limits: The study reported that nearly half of spike-specific TCRs target unmutated variant regions. Dominant at 160-218 and 743-854, vaccine-associated CD4 TCRs also spanned spike. There were mostly white British donors and more females than males, and clonal diversity was possibly underestimated.

CDR1 is LGHDT and CDR2 is YNNKEL in the germline V gene (reference sequence). The germline V and J ends were trimmed by 3 bases and 7 bases, with 7 bases remaining between them. The CDR3 spans 12 residues. The protocol was immunoSEQ multiplex PCR, while the TCRdb copy is restricted to in-frame clones and leaves out a portion. The repertoire holds some 160,000 clones, with 80% to 95% as singletons. The source was peripheral blood, collected on day 0 of AZD1222 vaccination. This TCR came from an adult in good health. The rearrangement links TRBV3-1 (or the pseudogene TRBV3-2) to TRBJ2-1; D ambiguous. In DNA, the CDR3 is TGTGCCAGCAGCCAGTCCGAAAATGAGCAGTTCTTC. As protein: CASSQSENEQFF.